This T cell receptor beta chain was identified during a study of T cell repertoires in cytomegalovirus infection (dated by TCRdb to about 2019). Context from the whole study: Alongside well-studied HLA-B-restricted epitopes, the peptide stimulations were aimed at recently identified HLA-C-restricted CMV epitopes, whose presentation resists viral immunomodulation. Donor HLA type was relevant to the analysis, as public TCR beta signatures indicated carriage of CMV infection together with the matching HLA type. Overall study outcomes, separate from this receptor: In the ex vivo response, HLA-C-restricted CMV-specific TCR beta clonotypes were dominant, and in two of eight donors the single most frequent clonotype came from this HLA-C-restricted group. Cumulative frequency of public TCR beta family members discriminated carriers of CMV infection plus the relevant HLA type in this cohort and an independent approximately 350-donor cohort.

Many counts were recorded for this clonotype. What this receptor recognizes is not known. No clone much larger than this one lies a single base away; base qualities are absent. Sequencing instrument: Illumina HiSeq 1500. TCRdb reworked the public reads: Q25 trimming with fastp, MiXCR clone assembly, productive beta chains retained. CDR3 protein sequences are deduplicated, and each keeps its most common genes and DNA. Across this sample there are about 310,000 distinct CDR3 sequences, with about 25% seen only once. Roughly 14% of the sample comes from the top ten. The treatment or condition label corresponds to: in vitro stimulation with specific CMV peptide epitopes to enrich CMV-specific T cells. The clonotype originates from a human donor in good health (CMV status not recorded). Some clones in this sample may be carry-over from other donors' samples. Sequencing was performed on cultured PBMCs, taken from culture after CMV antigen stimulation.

The CDR3 region has the sequence CASSLQGSNQPQHF. The nucleotides are TGTGCCAGCAGCTTACAGGGTAGCAATCAGCCCCAGCATTTT. The chain is encoded by TRBV7-2 joined to TRBJ1-5, with a tentative D gene TRBD1 over 5 matching bases. From its cysteine to its phenylalanine, the CDR3 spans 14 amino acids. The CDR3 DNA has 42 bases and is translated from base 1. The germline V gene provides CDR1 SGHTA and CDR2 FQGNSA. Deletion took 2 bases off V and 0 bases off J, with a span of 5 bases between the germline ends. With the rest looked up from the reference TRBV7-2 and TRBJ1-5 genes rather than sequenced, the full variable domain is GAGVSQSPSNKVTEKGKDVELRCDPISGHTALYWYRQSLGQGLEFLIYFQGNSAPDKSGLPSDRFSAERTGGSVSTLTIQRTQQEDSAVYLCASSLQGSNQPQHFGDGTRLSIL.